What follows are 18 T cell receptor beta chains derived from one specimen sequenced in a study of T cells in Graves' hyperthyroidism and ophthalmopathy. The investigators amplified TCR beta CDR3 regions from RNA transcripts. RT-PCR in the first round (using the HTBI primer set) targeted the TCR CDR3. Each CDR3 protein is one row after TCRdb ran MiXCR on the multiplex PCR reads. The table lists under 450,000 distinct CDR3 sequences, less than 15% of them singletons. The sample was blood. The source is a man aged 25-40 years with Graves' hyperthyroidism that later progressed to Graves' ophthalmopathy.

This clonotype was found many times. CDR3 sequence (DNA): TGTGCCAGCAGCCTTATTTTTGACAGTAGCAATCAGCCCCAGCATTTT. As protein: CASSLIFDSSNQPQHF. V usage is TRBV7-8 and J usage is TRBJ1-5; a weak D match, TRBD1 (5 bases). Germline values: CDR1 SGHVS, CDR2 FQNEAQ. The ends were cut back, 5 bases at V and 0 bases at J, with 14 bases in the middle. The CDR3 contains 16 residues.

With regard to this clonotype: A much more abundant neighbour one base away suggests this may be a read error. This chain connects TRBV11-2 to TRBJ2-2; TRBD1 matches at 10 bases. With V trimmed by 5 bases and J by 6 bases, 9 bases remained unmatched. The CDR3 extends over 16 amino acids. Per the germline V gene, CDR1 is SGHAT and CDR2 is FQNNGV. The CDR3 DNA reads TGTGCCAGCAGCCCGACGACAGGGGGCGATGCCGGGGAGCTGTTTTTT. Its protein product is CASSPTTGGDAGELFF.

This clonotype was picked up a small number of times. This chain connects TRBV2 to TRBJ1-3; 11 nucleotides align to TRBD1. The CDR3 extends over 15 amino acids. Trimming took 9 bases from V and 3 from J; bases not matched to a gene: 7. Germline loops: CDR1 SNHLY, CDR2 FYNNEI. The CDR3 DNA sequence: TGTGCCAGACGAGGACAGGGGGCGGTTGGAAACACCATATATTTT. Translated, it gives CARRGQGAVGNTIYF. The variable domain in full, completed from reference TRBV2 and TRBJ1-3, reads EPEVTQTPSHQVTQMGQEVILRCVPISNHLYFYWYRQILGQKVEFLVSFYNNEISEKSEIFDDQFSVERPDGSNFTLKIRSTKLEDSAMYFCARRGQGAVGNTIYFGEGSWLTVV.

DNA for the CDR3: TGTGCCAGCAACGAGGGGGTTCTCTCACCCCTCCACTTT. Amino acids: CASNEGVLSPLHF. The chain joins TRBV6-2 or TRBV6-3 to TRBJ1-6, with D possibly TRBD1 on 6 matching bases. Per the germline V gene, CDR1 is MNHEY and CDR2 is SVGEGT. Trimming left V 7 bases short and J 10 bases short, with 14 bases between. The CDR3 is 13 residues long.

This clonotype showed up just a few times. The CDR3 here is CASSGTGLIPPLHF. The CDR3 nucleotides read TGCGCCAGCAGCGGGACAGGCTTAATTCCACCCCTCCACTTT. The V and J genes are TRBV10-1 and TRBJ1-6; TRBD1 matches 8 bases. The CDR3 covers 14 residues. The germline V gene encodes CDR1 WNHNN and CDR2 SYGVQD (reference sequence). Unmatched junction bases numbered 9, after V lost 6 bases and J lost 11 bases.

J is TRBJ1-6 and V is TRBV3-1; D perhaps matches TRBD1 (5 bases). CDR1 and CDR2 (germline): LGHDT, YNNKEL (reference sequence). With 2 bases removed from V and 6 bases from J, the gap between germline ends came to 11 bases. The CDR3 is made up of 15 amino acids. The CDR3 DNA is TGTGCCAGCAGCCAATTTCGAAGGGGTAATTCACCCCTCCACTTT. Protein sequence: CASSQFRRGNSPLHF.

This clonotype was counted ten times or more. The chain combines TRBV2 with TRBJ2-5, with D tentatively TRBD1 (6 bases). The CDR3 loop spans 15 amino acids. Germline assignment: CDR1 SNHLY and CDR2 FYNNEI. Deletions cut 10 bases from V and 1 base from J, with 19 bases between. CDR3 sequence: CATARGHLSQETQYF. Here the CDR3 DNA reads TGTGCCACCGCCCGGGGACACTTGTCCCAAGAGACCCAGTACTTC.

This clonotype has more than one count but fewer than ten. The chain has TRBV18 and TRBJ1-5; 8 bases map to TRBD1. Unmatched junction bases numbered 4, after V lost 3 bases and J lost 0 bases. The CDR3 totals 16 residues. The germline gives CDR1 KGHSH, CDR2 LQKENI. CDR3 coding DNA: TGTGCCAGCTCACCTTCCGGGACAGGTAGCAATCAGCCCCAGCATTTT. Translating it yields CASSPSGTGSNQPQHF.

This clonotype was recorded many times. This chain joins TRBV20-1 and TRBJ1-5; D possibly corresponds to TRBD1 (5 bases). CDR1 DFQATT and CDR2 SNEGSKA come from the germline V gene (reference sequence). V lost 2 bases, J lost 3 bases, and 14 bases lay in between. The CDR3 has 15 amino acids. CDR3 sequence (DNA): TGCAGTGCTAGACCAACCCACAGGCCCAATCAGCCCCAGCATTTT. It codes for CSARPTHRPNQPQHF.

The genes are TRBV19 and TRBJ2-7, with 7 bases identical to TRBD1. V lost 3 bases and J lost 2; bases outside the gene matches: 4. Germline values: CDR1 LNHDA, CDR2 SQIVND (reference sequence). This CDR3 spans 14 amino acids. CDR3 sequence: CASSITDRTYEQYF. The CDR3 DNA reads as TGTGCCAGTAGTATTACGGACAGGACCTACGAGCAGTACTTC.

V is TRBV5-1 and J is TRBJ2-3, with 13 bases lining up with TRBD2. Germline V lookup: CDR1 SGHRS, CDR2 YFSETQ. With 0 bases clipped from V and 6 bases from J, the junction kept 7 bases outside the gene matches. The CDR3 totals 17 residues. CDR3 bases: TGCGCCAGCAGCTTGGGCCGACTAGCGGGGGGCCTGGATACGCAGTATTTT. Protein sequence: CASSLGRLAGGLDTQYF. Full variable domain (rest looked up from reference TRBV5-1 and TRBJ2-3): KAGVTQTPRYLIKTRGQQVTLSCSPISGHRSVSWYQQTPGQGLQFLFEYFSETQRNKGNFPGRFSGRQFSNSRSEMNVSTLELGDSALYLCASSLGRLAGGLDTQYFGPGTRLTVL.

In this sample, this clonotype turned up a few times. The rearrangement links TRBV19 to TRBJ2-1; D could derive from TRBD1 or TRBD2 (5 bases each). This CDR3 region has 16 residues. The germline V gene has CDR1 LNHDA and CDR2 SQIVND (reference sequence). Deletions cut 5 bases from V and 1 base from J, with 15 bases between. The CDR3 nucleotides are TGTGCCAGTAGTGGGGGTATGAGCCGGTCCTACAATGAGCAGTTCTTC. It translates to CASSGGMSRSYNEQFF.

This clonotype was recorded many times. This chain joins TRBV6-1 and TRBJ1-2; 11 positions match TRBD1. CDR3 size: 17 residues. V lost 5 bases and J lost 1; bases outside the gene matches: 9. The germline gives CDR1 MNHNS, CDR2 SASEGT. Written as DNA, the CDR3 is TGTGCCAGCAGTCCTGGGACAGGGGGGGTTTTTAACTATGGCTACACCTTC. Amino acid sequence: CASSPGTGGVFNYGYTF.

This clonotype was counted at least ten times. J is TRBJ2-5 and V is TRBV7-9, with D hard to call. The CDR3 spans 15 residues. Germline V lookup: CDR1 SEHNR, CDR2 FQNEAQ (reference sequence). V was cut by 2 bases and J by 2 bases, with 12 bases left in between. CDR3 coding DNA: TGTGCCAGCAGCTTAACCCGGTACAAGCAAGAGACCCAGTACTTC. This sequence encodes CASSLTRYKQETQYF.

This clonotype has at least ten counts. The V call is TRBV7-9, the J call TRBJ2-1; D is uncertain. There are 14 residues in the CDR3. V dropped 1 base and J dropped 8 bases, with 12 bases sitting between them. Per germline, CDR1 SEHNR and CDR2 FQNEAQ (reference sequence). DNA for the CDR3: TGTGCCAGCAGCTTAGAAGAGGCGTTCGATGAGCAGTTCTTC. Protein sequence: CASSLEEAFDEQFF.

This sequence joins TRBV4-1 and TRBJ1-5; D perhaps matches TRBD1 (5 bases). From germline, CDR1 is MGHRA and CDR2 YSYEKL. This CDR3 is 15 amino acids long. V lost 4 bases, J lost 5 bases, and 15 bases lay in between. The CDR3 sequence: CASSRGLGPHQPQHF. The CDR3 DNA is TGCGCCAGCAGCCGGGGACTAGGACCCCATCAGCCCCAGCATTTT.

The genes are TRBV5-4 and TRBJ1-4; 9 bases align to TRBD1. The germline V gene has CDR1 SGHNT and CDR2 YYREEE (reference sequence). The CDR3 is 17 residues long. The junction had 8 bases not matched to a gene; V was cut back by 1 base and J by 4 bases. The CDR3 protein is CASSLRLETGGNEKLFF. The CDR3 coding sequence is TGTGCCAGCAGCTTGCGCCTCGAGACAGGGGGTAATGAAAAACTGTTTTTT.

This clonotype was recorded at least ten times. The rearrangement links TRBV20-1 to TRBJ2-5, with 7 bases lining up with TRBD1. This CDR3 has 14 amino acids. The junction had 15 bases not matched to a gene; V was cut back by 6 bases and J by 8 bases. The germline V gene encodes CDR1 DFQATT and CDR2 SNEGSKA (reference sequence). The CDR3 spells CSAEGASTKETQYF. The CDR3 DNA reads TGCAGTGCCGAGGGGGCTAGCACGAAGGAAACCCAGTACTTC.